The 12 T cell receptor beta chains listed next were all sequenced from one sample in a study of control samples from healthy donors and cancer patients. Libraries were prepared by immunoSEQ multiplex PCR; TCRdb keeps only in-frame clonotypes and omits some of them. The sample contains about 170,000 clones, 75% to 95% of which appear only once. Source material: blood. The source of these receptors is a woman aged 25 to 45 in good health.

The genes are TRBV15 and TRBJ1-1; tentatively, D is TRBD1 (6 bases). Trimming took off 4 bases at V and 3 bases at J, with 6 bases between the two ends. In germline, CDR1 is LNHNV, CDR2 YYDKDF (reference sequence). The CDR3 spans 12 residues. CDR3 coding DNA: TGTGCCACCAGCACAGGGGACACTGAAGCTTTCTTT. Amino acids: CATSTGDTEAFF.

The sample holds one count of this clone. The chain couples TRBV5-1 to TRBJ2-1; D remains ambiguous. In germline, CDR1 is SGHRS, CDR2 YFSETQ. This CDR3 region has 15 residues. Between the trimmed V and J ends, which lost 0 bases and 4 bases, there was a span of 11 bases. The CDR3: CASSLDTASYNEQFF. The CDR3, as DNA: TGCGCCAGCAGCTTGGACACAGCCTCGTACAATGAGCAGTTCTTC.

The chain uses TRBV12-3 or TRBV12-4 and TRBJ2-7; D unclear. The CDR3 extends over 12 amino acids. V lost 9 bases to trimming and J lost 2 bases, with 11 bases between them. CDR3 sequence: CASPPGTYEQYF. The CDR3 DNA sequence: TGTGCCAGTCCCCCTGGGACCTACGAGCAGTACTTC.

This chain links TRBV3-1 (or the pseudogene TRBV3-2) with TRBJ2-2, with D hard to call. The CDR3 loop spans 14 amino acids. The ends were cut back, 4 bases at V and 2 bases at J, with 8 bases in the middle. The germline V gene has CDR1 LGHDT and CDR2 YNNKEL (reference sequence). The CDR3 here is CASSRVLNTGELFF. In nucleotides, the CDR3 is TGTGCCAGCAGCCGGGTCCTTAACACCGGGGAGCTGTTTTTT.

The J gene is TRBJ2-3, the V gene TRBV19; TRBD1 matches at 10 bases. V was pared by 1 base and J by 2 bases, with 6 bases of the junction left unmatched. CDR3 size: 17 residues. The germline V gene has CDR1 LNHDA and CDR2 SQIVND (reference sequence). CDR3 in amino acids: CASSIGDRGGSTDTQYF. Here the CDR3 DNA reads TGTGCCAGTAGTATAGGGGACAGGGGCGGCTCCACAGATACGCAGTATTTT.

This sequence joins TRBV4-2 and TRBJ2-3, with 10 bases that match TRBD2. V trimming: 0 bases; J trimming: 6 bases; junction bases outside the gene matches: 6. Germline assignment: CDR1 LGHNA and CDR2 YNFKEQ. This CDR3 has 16 residues. The CDR3 DNA reads as TGTGCCAGCAGCCAAGATAAAGCGGGAGGGCCGGATACGCAGTATTTT. It translates to CASSQDKAGGPDTQYF.

V and J are TRBV11-2 and TRBJ2-7; a weak D match, TRBD2 (5 bases). Germline V gene data show CDR1 as SGHAT and CDR2 as FQNNGV. This CDR3 has 15 residues. Deletions cut 6 bases from V and 4 bases from J, with 19 bases between. The CDR3 DNA reads TGTGCCAGCAGACATACGGCTAGCATGGGGTACGAGCAGTACTTC. The encoded protein is CASRHTASMGYEQYF.

This clone was observed a single time. V and J are TRBV14 and TRBJ1-1; 9 bases line up with TRBD1. Trimming took 9 bases from V and 3 from J; bases not matched to a gene: 14. The CDR3 totals 16 residues. From germline, CDR1 is SGHDN and CDR2 FVKESK. In nucleotides, the CDR3 is TGTGCCAGATCTTTAGGACAGGGGCGTCCGGACACTGAAGCTTTCTTT. This sequence encodes CARSLGQGRPDTEAFF.

The chain links TRBV2 to TRBJ2-1; 8 bases fit TRBD2. The ends lost 3 bases at V and 2 bases at J; junction bases unmatched: 9. Germline lookup yields CDR1 SNHLY and CDR2 FYNNEI. This CDR3 has 17 residues. The CDR3 spells CASSDRESGLAYNEQFF. The CDR3 nucleotides are TGTGCCAGCAGTGATCGAGAGTCGGGACTAGCCTACAATGAGCAGTTCTTC.

The chain joins TRBV6-4 to TRBJ2-2, with D unresolved. Trimming left V 3 bases short and J 4 bases short, with 6 bases between. The germline V gene has CDR1 MRHNA and CDR2 SNTAGT. This CDR3 contains 13 residues. The chain's CDR3 is CASSDRVTGELFF. Here the CDR3 DNA reads TGTGCCAGCAGTGATAGGGTCACCGGGGAGCTGTTTTTT.

The chain uses TRBV24-1 and TRBJ2-1; D is ambiguous. V dropped 2 bases and J dropped 0 bases, with 10 bases sitting between them. Germline V gene lookup returns CDR1 KGHDR and CDR2 SFDVKD. The CDR3 extends over 16 amino acids. The CDR3 sequence: CATSDSARSSYNEQFF. CDR3 DNA sequence: TGTGCCACCAGTGATTCGGCGAGAAGCTCCTACAATGAGCAGTTCTTC.

The J gene is TRBJ1-4, the V gene TRBV3-1 (or the pseudogene TRBV3-2); the D gene is possibly TRBD1 (6 bases). Germline CDR1 reads LGHDT; CDR2 reads YNNKEL (reference sequence). V lost 1 base and J lost 6, with 9 bases in between. The CDR3 spans 14 residues. The CDR3 protein is CASSQGRGYEKLFF. CDR3 DNA: TGTGCCAGCAGCCAAGGCAGGGGTTATGAAAAACTGTTTTTT.